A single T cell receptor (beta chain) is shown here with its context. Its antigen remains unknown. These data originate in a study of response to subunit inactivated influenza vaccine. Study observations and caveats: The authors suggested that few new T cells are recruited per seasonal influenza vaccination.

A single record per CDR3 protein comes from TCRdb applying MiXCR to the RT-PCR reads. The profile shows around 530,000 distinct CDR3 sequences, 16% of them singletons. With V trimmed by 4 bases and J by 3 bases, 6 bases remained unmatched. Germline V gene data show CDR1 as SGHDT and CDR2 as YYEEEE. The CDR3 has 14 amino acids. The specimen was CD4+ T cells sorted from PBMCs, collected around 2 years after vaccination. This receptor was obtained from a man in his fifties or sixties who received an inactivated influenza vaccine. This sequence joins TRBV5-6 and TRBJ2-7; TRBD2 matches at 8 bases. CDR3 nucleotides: TGTGCCAGCAGCGCGCCCGGGACTAGCTACGAGCAGTACTTC. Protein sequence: CASSAPGTSYEQYF.